The source of this TCR beta chain is a study of shared clonotypes between healthy human individuals. Whole-study findings and limits: Compared with clonotypes that all four donors shared, non-shared clonotypes had lower generation probabilities. Though the depth was large, rarefaction showed that sorted-subset sequencing was incomplete.

This clone has just a few counts. As yet, its antigen is unknown. Using immunoSEQ multiplex PCR, the repertoire was profiled, and TCRdb retains in-frame clones only, with some absent. The profile shows 2 million to 2.5 million clones, 85% to 95% of them singletons. The V end lost 5 bases, the J end lost 1 base, and 8 bases lay between the germline ends. CDR3 length equals 13 residues. Looked up from germline, CDR1 is SGHVS and CDR2 is FNYEAQ. Positively selected for CCR7, the CD45RO-negative cells used as naive CD8 cells excluded terminally differentiated effector memory CD45RA+ cells. V usage is TRBV7-6 and J usage is TRBJ1-1; no definite D call. Material: naive CD8+ T cells from PBMCs. This TCR was sampled from a man aged 18 to 29 in good health. Some clones in this sample may be carry-over from other donors' samples. CDR3 coding DNA: TGTGCCAGCAGCGAACGGTCGAACACTGAAGCTTTCTTT. The encoded protein is CASSERSNTEAFF. Drawing the rest from reference TRBV7-6 and TRBJ1-1, the complete variable domain is GAGVSQSPRYKVTKRGQDVALRCDPISGHVSLYWYRQALGQGPEFLTYFNYEAQQDKSGLPNDRFSAERPEGSISTLTIQRTEQRDSAMYRCASSERSNTEAFFGQGTRLTVV.